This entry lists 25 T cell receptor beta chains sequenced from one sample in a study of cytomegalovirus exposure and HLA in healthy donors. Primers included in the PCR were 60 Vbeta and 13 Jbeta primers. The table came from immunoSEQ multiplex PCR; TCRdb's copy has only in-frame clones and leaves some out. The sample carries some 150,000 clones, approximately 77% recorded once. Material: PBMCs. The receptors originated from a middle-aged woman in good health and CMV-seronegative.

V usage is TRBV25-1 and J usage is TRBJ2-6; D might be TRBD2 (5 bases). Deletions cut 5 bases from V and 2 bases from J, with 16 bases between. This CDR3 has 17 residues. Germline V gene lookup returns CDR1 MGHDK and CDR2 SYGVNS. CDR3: CASSPYGAGTGANVLTF. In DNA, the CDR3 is TGTGCCAGCAGTCCTTACGGAGCCGGGACTGGGGCCAACGTCCTGACTTTC.

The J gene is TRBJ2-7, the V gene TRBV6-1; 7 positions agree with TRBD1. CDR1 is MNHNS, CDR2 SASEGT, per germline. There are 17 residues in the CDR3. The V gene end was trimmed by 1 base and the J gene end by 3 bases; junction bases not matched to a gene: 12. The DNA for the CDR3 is TGTGCCAGCAGTGAAGAAAACCTCGGGACAGTCATCTACGAGCAGTACTTC. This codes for CASSEENLGTVIYEQYF.

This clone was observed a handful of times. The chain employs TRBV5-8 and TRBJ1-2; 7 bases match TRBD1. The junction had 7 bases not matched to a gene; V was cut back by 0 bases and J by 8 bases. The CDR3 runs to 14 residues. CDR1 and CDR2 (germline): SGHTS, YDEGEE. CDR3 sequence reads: CASSLDRGFLGYTF. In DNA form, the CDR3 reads TGTGCCAGCAGCTTGGACAGGGGATTCCTCGGCTACACCTTC.

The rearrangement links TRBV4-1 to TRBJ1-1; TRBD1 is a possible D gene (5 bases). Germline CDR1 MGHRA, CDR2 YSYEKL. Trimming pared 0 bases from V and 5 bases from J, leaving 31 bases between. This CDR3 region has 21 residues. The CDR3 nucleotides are TGCGCCAGCAGCCAAGATCGGTGGCAGGGTGATAACCCTGAAAGAGGTACTGAAGCTTTCTTT. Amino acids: CASSQDRWQGDNPERGTEAFF.

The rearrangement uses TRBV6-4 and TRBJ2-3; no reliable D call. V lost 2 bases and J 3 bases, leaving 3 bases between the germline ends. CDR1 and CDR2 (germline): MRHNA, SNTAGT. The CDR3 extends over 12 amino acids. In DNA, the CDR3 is TGTGCCAGCAGTGACCTGACAGATACGCAGTATTTT. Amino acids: CASSDLTDTQYF.

CDR3 sequence: CASSLEGGGGAFF. The CDR3 nucleotides are TGCGCCAGCAGCTTGGAGGGGGGGGGTGGAGCTTTCTTT. The chain joins TRBV5-1 to TRBJ1-1, with D tentatively TRBD1 (6 bases). Looked up from germline, CDR1 is SGHRS and CDR2 is YFSETQ. The ends were cut back, 0 bases at V and 10 bases at J, with 13 bases in the middle. The CDR3 runs 13 residues.

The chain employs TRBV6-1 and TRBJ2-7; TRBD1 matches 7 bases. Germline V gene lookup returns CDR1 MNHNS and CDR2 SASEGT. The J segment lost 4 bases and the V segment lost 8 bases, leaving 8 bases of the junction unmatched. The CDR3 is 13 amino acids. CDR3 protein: CASVSQGKYEQYF. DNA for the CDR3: TGTGCCAGCGTATCACAGGGGAAATACGAGCAGTACTTC.

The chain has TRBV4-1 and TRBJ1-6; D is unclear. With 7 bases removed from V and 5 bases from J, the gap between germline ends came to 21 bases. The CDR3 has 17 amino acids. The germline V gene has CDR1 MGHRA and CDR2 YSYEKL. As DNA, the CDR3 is TGCGCCAGCACACACTCGCTCCGGGGTGAAAATAATTCACCCCTCCACTTT. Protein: CASTHSLRGENNSPLHF.

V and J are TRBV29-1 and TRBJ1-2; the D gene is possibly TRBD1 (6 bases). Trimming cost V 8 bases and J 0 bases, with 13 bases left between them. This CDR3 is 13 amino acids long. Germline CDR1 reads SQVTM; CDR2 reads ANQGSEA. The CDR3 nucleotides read TGCAGCTCAACGACAGGCGCTAACTATGGCTACACCTTC. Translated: CSSTTGANYGYTF.

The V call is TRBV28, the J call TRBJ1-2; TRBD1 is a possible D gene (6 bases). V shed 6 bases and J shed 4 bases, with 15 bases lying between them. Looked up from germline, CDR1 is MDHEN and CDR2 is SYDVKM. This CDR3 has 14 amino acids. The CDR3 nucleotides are TGTGCCAGCAGCCGACCCGCAGGGGCCTATGGCTACACCTTC. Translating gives CASSRPAGAYGYTF.

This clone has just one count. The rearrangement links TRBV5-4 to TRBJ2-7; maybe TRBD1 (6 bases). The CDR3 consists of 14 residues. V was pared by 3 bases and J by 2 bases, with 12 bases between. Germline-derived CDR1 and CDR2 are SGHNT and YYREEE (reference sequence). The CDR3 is CASSYLTGTYEQYF. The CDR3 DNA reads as TGTGCCAGCAGCTACCTGACAGGCACCTACGAGCAGTACTTC.

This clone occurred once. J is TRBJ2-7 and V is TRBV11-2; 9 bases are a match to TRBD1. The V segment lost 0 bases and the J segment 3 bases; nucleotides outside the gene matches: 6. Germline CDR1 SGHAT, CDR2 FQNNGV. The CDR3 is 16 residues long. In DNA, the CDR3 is TGTGCCAGCAGCTTAGATCGGACAGGGGCCGTCTACGAGCAGTACTTC. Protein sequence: CASSLDRTGAVYEQYF.

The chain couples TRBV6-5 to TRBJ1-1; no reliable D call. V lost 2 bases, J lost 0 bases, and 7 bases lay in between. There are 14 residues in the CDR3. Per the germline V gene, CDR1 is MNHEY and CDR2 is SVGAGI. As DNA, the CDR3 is TGTGCCAGCAGTTACGACGGGGTGAACACTGAAGCTTTCTTT. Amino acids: CASSYDGVNTEAFF.

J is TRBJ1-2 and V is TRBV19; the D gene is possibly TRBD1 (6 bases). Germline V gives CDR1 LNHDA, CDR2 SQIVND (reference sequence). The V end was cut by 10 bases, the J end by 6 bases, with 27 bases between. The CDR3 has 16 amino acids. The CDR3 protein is CATQTWSGWGLNGYTF. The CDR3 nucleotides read TGTGCCACCCAGACTTGGTCCGGATGGGGGCTAAATGGCTACACCTTC.

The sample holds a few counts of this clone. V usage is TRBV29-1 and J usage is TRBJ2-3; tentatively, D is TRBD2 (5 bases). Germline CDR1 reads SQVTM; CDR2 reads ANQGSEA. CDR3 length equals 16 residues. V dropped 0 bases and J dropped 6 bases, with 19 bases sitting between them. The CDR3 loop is CSVEDPRAGYGDTQYF. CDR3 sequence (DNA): TGCAGCGTTGAAGATCCGAGGGCTGGCTATGGTGATACGCAGTATTTT.

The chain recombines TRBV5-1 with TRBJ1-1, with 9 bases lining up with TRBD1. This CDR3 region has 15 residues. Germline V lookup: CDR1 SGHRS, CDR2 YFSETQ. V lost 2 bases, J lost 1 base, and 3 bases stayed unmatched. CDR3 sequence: CASSFTTGGNTEAFF. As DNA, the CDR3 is TGCGCCAGCAGCTTTACGACAGGGGGGAACACTGAAGCTTTCTTT.

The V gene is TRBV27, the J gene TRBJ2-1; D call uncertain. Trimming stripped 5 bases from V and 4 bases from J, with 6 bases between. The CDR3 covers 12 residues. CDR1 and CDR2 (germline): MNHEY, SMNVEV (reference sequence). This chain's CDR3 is CASSAGYNEQFF. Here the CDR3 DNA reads TGTGCCAGCAGTGCCGGGTACAATGAGCAGTTCTTC.

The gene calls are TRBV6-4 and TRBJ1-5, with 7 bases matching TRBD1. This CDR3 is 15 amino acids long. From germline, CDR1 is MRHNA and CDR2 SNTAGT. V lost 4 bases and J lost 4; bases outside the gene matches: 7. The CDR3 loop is CASSVSTGINQPQHF. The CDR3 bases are TGTGCCAGCAGTGTTTCGACAGGGATAAATCAGCCCCAGCATTTT.

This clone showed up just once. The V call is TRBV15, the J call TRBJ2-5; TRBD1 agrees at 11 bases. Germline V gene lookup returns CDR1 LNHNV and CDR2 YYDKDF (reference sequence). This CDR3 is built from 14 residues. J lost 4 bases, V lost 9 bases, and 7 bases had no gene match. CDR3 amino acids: CATGRGTGGETQYF. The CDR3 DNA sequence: TGTGCCACAGGCCGTGGGACAGGGGGAGAGACCCAGTACTTC. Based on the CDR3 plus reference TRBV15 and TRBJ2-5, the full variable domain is DAMVIQNPRYQVTQFGKPVTLSCSQTLNHNVMYWYQQKSSQAPKLLFHYYDKDFNNEADTPDNFQSRRPNTSFCFLDIRSPGLGDTAMYLCATGRGTGGETQYFGPGTRLLVL.

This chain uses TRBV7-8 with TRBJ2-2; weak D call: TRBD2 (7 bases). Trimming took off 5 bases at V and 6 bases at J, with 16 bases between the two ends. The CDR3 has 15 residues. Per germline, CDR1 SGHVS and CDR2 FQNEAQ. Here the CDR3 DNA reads TGTGCCAGCAGCAGAGGGGGGGCAAGGTCCGGGGAGCTGTTTTTT. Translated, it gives CASSRGGARSGELFF.

The CDR3 sequence: CAISEGQPYEQYF. CDR3 DNA sequence: TGTGCCATCAGTGAAGGACAGCCCTACGAGCAGTACTTC. The chain recombines TRBV10-3 with TRBJ2-7, with a tentative D call TRBD1 (6 bases). Germline V lookup: CDR1 ENHRY, CDR2 SYGVKD. The CDR3 is 13 residues long. Trimming pared 3 bases from V and 2 bases from J, leaving 8 bases between.

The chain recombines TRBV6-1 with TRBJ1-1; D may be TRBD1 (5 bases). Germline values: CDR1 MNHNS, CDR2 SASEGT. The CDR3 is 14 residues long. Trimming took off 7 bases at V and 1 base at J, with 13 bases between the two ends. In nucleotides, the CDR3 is TGTGCCAGCACCGGTGGGGGGTGGAACACTGAAGCTTTCTTT. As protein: CASTGGGWNTEAFF.

DNA for the CDR3: TGTGCCAGCAGTTACCCAGGCCGACTAGCTTACAATGAGCAGTTCTTC. This sequence encodes CASSYPGRLAYNEQFF. The rearrangement links TRBV6-5 to TRBJ2-1; TRBD2 agrees at 7 bases. Looked up from germline, CDR1 is MNHEY and CDR2 is SVGAGI. This CDR3 region has 16 residues. Germline trimming cut 2 bases from V and 4 bases from J; bases unmatched to any gene: 8.

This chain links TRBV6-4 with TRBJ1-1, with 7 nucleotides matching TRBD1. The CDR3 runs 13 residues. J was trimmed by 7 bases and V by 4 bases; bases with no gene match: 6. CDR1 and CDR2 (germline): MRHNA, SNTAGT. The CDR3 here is CASSARQGGEAFF. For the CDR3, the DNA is TGTGCCAGCAGTGCCCGACAGGGTGGTGAAGCTTTCTTT.

CDR3 nucleotides: TGTGCCACACGGACCGGGACAGGGAGCCCTAGCTATGGCTACACCTTC. Translated, it gives CATRTGTGSPSYGYTF. V is TRBV7-2 and J is TRBJ1-2; 9 bases align to TRBD1. Trimming at V came to 10 bases and at J to 4 bases, leaving 16 bases not matched to a gene. The CDR3 spans 16 residues. Germline CDR1 SGHTA, CDR2 FQGNSA. The whole variable domain, remainder taken from reference TRBV7-2 and TRBJ1-2, is GAGVSQSPSNKVTEKGKDVELRCDPISGHTALYWYRQSLGQGLEFLIYFQGNSAPDKSGLPSDRFSAERTGGSVSTLTIQRTQQEDSAVYLCATRTGTGSPSYGYTFGSGTRLTVV.